This record covers a single TCR beta chain. What it binds is not known. This record comes from a study of CD8+CD57+ T cells in acquired aplastic anemia. Overall study context: Healthy CD8+ samples averaged roughly 9.9 million reads.

Study findings and constraints: Patients and controls had in common twenty-nine CD8+ CDR3 sequences.

Genomic DNA acted as the template from which TCR beta VDJ combination and CDR3 sequence profiling were carried out. Each CDR3 protein gets one entry after TCRdb re-called the reads with MiXCR. The sample consists of 200,000 to 250,000 distinct CDR3 sequences, around 60% of them appearing once. V was pared by 6 bases and J by 0 bases, with 13 bases between. The germline gives CDR1 DFQATT, CDR2 SNEGSKA (reference sequence). CDR3 length equals 14 residues. The sample was sorted CD4+, CD8+, or CD8+CD57+ T cells (not recorded which) from PBMCs. The receptor's source is a human donor in good health. This chain links TRBV20-1 with TRBJ2-3; no definite D call. In DNA, the CDR3 is TGCAGTGCCCCCGTAGGGCCTAGCACAGATACGCAGTATTTT. Its translation is CSAPVGPSTDTQYF.